A single sample gave rise to the 26 T cell receptor beta chains below, sequenced in a study of cytomegalovirus exposure and HLA in healthy donors. The PCR contained 60 Vbeta and 13 Jbeta primers. Libraries were prepared by immunoSEQ multiplex PCR; TCRdb keeps only in-frame clonotypes and omits some of them. The profile covers some 130,000 clones, with 65% to 80% appearing a single time and around 1.5% taken by the ten largest. Sequencing used PBMCs. The receptors originated from a woman younger than 35 in good health and CMV-seronegative.

The chain has TRBV5-6 and TRBJ1-2, with TRBD1 identical over 7 bases. The V segment lost 0 bases and the J segment 12 bases; nucleotides outside the gene matches: 2. This CDR3 is built from 11 residues. The V gene's germline CDR1 is SGHDT and CDR2 YYEEEE. CDR3 amino acids: CASSLEGANTF. The CDR3 DNA reads as TGTGCCAGCAGCTTGGAGGGGGCCAACACCTTC.

The chain joins TRBV27 to TRBJ2-1, with D tentatively TRBD1 (5 bases). V lost 6 bases and J lost 12, with 12 bases in between. This CDR3 is built from 11 residues. Looked up from germline, CDR1 is MNHEY and CDR2 is SMNVEV (reference sequence). The CDR3 spells CASRYDSRQFF. The CDR3 region has the DNA TGTGCCAGCAGATACGACAGTAGGCAGTTCTTC.

DNA of the CDR3: TGTGCCAGCTCAGGGACAGGGAAGGGCAATCAGCCCCAGCATTTT. Translating it yields CASSGTGKGNQPQHF. The V gene is TRBV18, the J gene TRBJ1-5; 9 bases match TRBD1. J was trimmed by 2 bases and V by 5 bases; bases with no gene match: 4. This CDR3 region has 15 residues. The germline gives CDR1 KGHSH, CDR2 LQKENI.

This clone came up a few times. V usage is TRBV29-1 and J usage is TRBJ2-6, with 8 bases lining up with TRBD2. The germline V gene has CDR1 SQVTM and CDR2 ANQGSEA. The ends lost 6 bases at V and 4 bases at J; junction bases unmatched: 14. The CDR3 totals 17 residues. Here the CDR3 DNA reads TGCAGCGTCGGGGGGGCTAGCGGGCTGCCGGGGGCCAACGTCCTGACTTTC. It codes for CSVGGASGLPGANVLTF.

The chain recombines TRBV27 with TRBJ2-1; TRBD2 matches 12 bases. Trimming removed 5 bases from V and 3 bases from J; junction bases left unmatched: 8. Germline V lookup: CDR1 MNHEY, CDR2 SMNVEV (reference sequence). The CDR3 is 17 residues long. The CDR3 region has the DNA TGTGCCAGCAGTCTCACTAGCGGGAGGACCTACTACAATGAGCAGTTCTTC. Its protein is CASSLTSGRTYYNEQFF.

This chain joins TRBV5-4 and TRBJ2-1; D ambiguous. In germline, CDR1 is SGHNT, CDR2 YYREEE (reference sequence). The CDR3 covers 14 residues. With 6 bases removed from V and 5 bases from J, the gap between germline ends came to 15 bases. The DNA for the CDR3 is TGTGCCAGCAATTCGCAAGCAAGTAACAATGAGCAGTTCTTC. It codes for CASNSQASNNEQFF.

The chain has TRBV15 and TRBJ2-5, with a possible D match to TRBD2 (6 bases). Trimming shortened V by 8 bases and J by 4 bases, and 14 bases separated the two germline ends. Germline loops: CDR1 LNHNV, CDR2 YYDKDF (reference sequence). The CDR3 sequence is 13 residues long. The CDR3 DNA reads TGTGCCACCGGGGGGATATCAGTAGAGACCCAGTACTTC. Its translation is CATGGISVETQYF.

Turning to this clone: The germline gene is not matched at one end of the junction; a read error may be the cause. The rearrangement links TRBV7-9 to TRBJ2-2, with 10 bases aligning to TRBD2. The CDR3 length is 14 residues. CDR1 and CDR2 from the germline V gene are SEHNR and FQNEAQ (reference sequence). The DNA of the CDR3 is TGTGCCAGCAGCCTAGCGGGAGAAGACGGGGAGCTGTTTTTT. Encoded protein: CASSLAGEDGELFF.

J is TRBJ1-1 and V is TRBV10-3; D uncertain. Trimming pared 3 bases from V and 0 bases from J, leaving 5 bases between. The germline V gene has CDR1 ENHRY and CDR2 SYGVKD. There are 13 residues in the CDR3. CDR3 amino acids: CAISDSLNTEAFF. The CDR3 DNA sequence: TGTGCCATCAGTGACAGTCTGAACACTGAAGCTTTCTTT.

The chain uses TRBV30 and TRBJ2-3; 11 bases line up with TRBD2. V gave up 4 bases and J gave up 14 bases; unmatched junction bases: 11. CDR1 is GTSNPN, CDR2 SVGIG, per germline (reference sequence). CDR3 length: 13 amino acids. CDR3 nucleotides: TGTGCCTGGACAATAGCGGGAGGGCCGCTGCTGTATTTT. Its protein product is CAWTIAGGPLLYF.

In nucleotides, the CDR3 is TGCGCCAGCAGCTTGGGTGGCGGGAGGGGCTACGAGCAGTACTTC. This gives the protein CASSLGGGRGYEQYF. This chain connects TRBV5-1 to TRBJ2-7; TRBD2 matches 9 bases. Germline trimming cut 0 bases from V and 3 bases from J; bases unmatched to any gene: 4. CDR1 and CDR2 (germline): SGHRS, YFSETQ. The CDR3 is 15 amino acids.

V gene TRBV5-4 combines with J gene TRBJ2-1; D may be TRBD2 (6 bases). Germline V gene data show CDR1 as SGHNT and CDR2 as YYREEE (reference sequence). This CDR3 region has 13 residues. V lost 4 bases and J 8 bases, leaving 13 bases between the germline ends. As DNA, the CDR3 is TGTGCCAGCAGCGTATCTAGCGCCGATGAGCAGTTCTTC. Its protein product is CASSVSSADEQFF.

The chain couples TRBV5-1 to TRBJ2-7; D possibly corresponds to TRBD2 (6 bases). Trimming shortened V by 0 bases and J by 6 bases, and 10 bases separated the two germline ends. CDR3 length: 13 residues. Germline CDR1 is SGHRS and CDR2 is YFSETQ. The CDR3 nucleotides are TGCGCCAGCAGCTTGGCCGGGGGTCGCGAGCAGTACTTC. Residues: CASSLAGGREQYF.

This clone was observed a handful of times. Here the CDR3 DNA reads TGTGCCAGCAGTGTGGAGACTAATGAAAAACTGTTTTTT. Translation gives CASSVETNEKLFF. The chain links TRBV2 to TRBJ1-4; D ambiguous. The V end was cut by 4 bases, the J end by 2 bases, with 5 bases between. CDR3 length: 13 residues. Germline V gene sequence: CDR1 SNHLY, CDR2 FYNNEI.

The CDR3 region is CASSLSSGVPLHF. The DNA of the CDR3 is TGTGCCAGCAGTCTCAGCTCAGGGGTACCCCTCCACTTT. The chain couples TRBV27 to TRBJ1-6, with D tentatively TRBD1 (6 bases). This CDR3 comprises 13 residues. With 5 bases removed from V and 12 bases from J, the gap between germline ends came to 14 bases. Germline CDR1 and CDR2: MNHEY and SMNVEV (reference sequence).

CDR3 coding DNA: TGCAGCGTTTTGGAGGGCTCCTACAATGAGCAGTTCTTC. Amino acids: CSVLEGSYNEQFF. The chain employs TRBV29-1 and TRBJ2-1; perhaps TRBD2 as D (6 bases). The germline CDR1 and CDR2 sequences are SQVTM and ANQGSEA. The CDR3 contains 13 residues. The V end was cut by 5 bases, the J end by 0 bases, with 8 bases between.

This clone has just one count. The V gene is TRBV11-3, the J gene TRBJ2-5; 7 nucleotides line up with TRBD2. Germline CDR1 and CDR2: SGHNT and YENEEA. This CDR3 comprises 14 residues. V trimming: 5 bases; J trimming: 0 bases; junction bases outside the gene matches: 3. CDR3 DNA: TGTGCCAGCAGCCCCGGGGGGAACCAAGAGACCCAGTACTTC. This codes for CASSPGGNQETQYF.

This clone was counted once. CDR3 sequence reads: CASSPRTGEELSSGYTF. CDR3 nucleotide sequence: TGTGCCAGCTCACCCCGAACAGGGGAGGAATTATCGAGCGGCTACACCTTC. The V and J genes are TRBV18 and TRBJ1-2, with 7 positions matching TRBD1. The CDR3 has 17 residues. Germline V gives CDR1 KGHSH, CDR2 LQKENI. V shed 3 bases, J shed 8 bases, and the junction held 18 bases outside the gene matches.

The V call is TRBV5-1, the J call TRBJ1-2; 11 nucleotides match TRBD1. V gave up 5 bases and J gave up 4 bases; unmatched junction bases: 10. CDR1 and CDR2 (germline): SGHRS, YFSETQ. The CDR3 totals 16 residues. This CDR3 is CASRSLPGQGGYGYTF. The CDR3 DNA sequence: TGCGCCAGCAGGTCCCTTCCGGGACAGGGGGGCTATGGCTACACCTTC. Combining the CDR3 with reference TRBV5-1 and TRBJ1-2 gives the whole variable domain KAGVTQTPRYLIKTRGQQVTLSCSPISGHRSVSWYQQTPGQGLQFLFEYFSETQRNKGNFPGRFSGRQFSNSRSEMNVSTLELGDSALYLCASRSLPGQGGYGYTFGSGTRLTVV.

The chain joins TRBV13 to TRBJ2-5; the match to TRBD1 covers 8 bases. With 5 bases clipped from V and 5 bases from J, the junction kept 10 bases outside the gene matches. Germline-derived CDR1 and CDR2 are PRHDT and FYEKMQ (reference sequence). This CDR3 has 15 residues. The CDR3 loop is CASSPDRGSRETQYF. CDR3 nucleotides: TGTGCCAGCAGCCCCGACAGGGGAAGTCGGGAGACCCAGTACTTC.

V usage is TRBV2 and J usage is TRBJ1-5, with D possibly TRBD1 on 6 matching bases. V was cut by 6 bases and J by 7 bases, with 16 bases left in between. Germline V CDR1 and CDR2: SNHLY, FYNNEI. CDR3 size: 14 residues. The DNA of the CDR3 is TGTGCCAGCAGAATCCAGGGGTCTTGGCAGCCCCAGCATTTT. Translated, it gives CASRIQGSWQPQHF.

This clone was counted between two and nine times. The chain couples TRBV5-1 to TRBJ1-4; D call uncertain. The CDR3 totals 14 residues. V lost 1 base, J lost 8 bases, and 12 bases lay in between. CDR1 SGHRS and CDR2 YFSETQ come from the germline V gene. CDR3 region: CASSLSGEDEKLFF. The CDR3 bases are TGCGCCAGCAGCTTGTCCGGGGAGGACGAAAAACTGTTTTTT.

The V and J genes are TRBV7-9 and TRBJ1-1, with TRBD1 identical over 10 bases. From germline, CDR1 is SEHNR and CDR2 FQNEAQ (reference sequence). This CDR3 comprises 13 residues. After removal of 8 bases from V and 4 bases from J, the junction contained 4 bases not matched to a gene. The CDR3 sequence: CASSRTGGTEAFF. Here the CDR3 DNA reads TGTGCCAGCTCACGGACAGGGGGCACTGAAGCTTTCTTT.

The CDR3 DNA reads as TGTGCCAGCACGGACAGGGGAAACGTGTACGAGCAGTACTTC. Its translation: CASTDRGNVYEQYF. The chain employs TRBV27 and TRBJ2-7; 9 positions match TRBD1. Germline CDR1 and CDR2: MNHEY and SMNVEV (reference sequence). The J segment lost 4 bases and the V segment lost 7 bases, leaving 8 bases of the junction unmatched. The CDR3 is 14 amino acids.

Points on this clone: This specimen includes other DNA sequences encoding the same CDR3. V usage is TRBV7-2 and J usage is TRBJ1-1; D unclear. The CDR3 totals 13 residues. Germline values: CDR1 SGHTA, CDR2 FQGNSA. Between the trimmed V and J ends, which lost 7 bases and 5 bases, there was a span of 14 bases. CDR3 nucleotide sequence: TGTGCCAGCACCCTGGGGAGAGGTACTGAAGCTTTCTTT. Amino acids: CASTLGRGTEAFF.

About this clone itself: The sample carries other DNA sequences with the same CDR3. The gene calls are TRBV5-4 and TRBJ2-2, with TRBD2 identical over 8 bases. V shed 4 bases and J 4 bases; nucleotides not matched to a gene: 15. The CDR3 totals 18 residues. Germline lookup yields CDR1 SGHNT and CDR2 YYREEE (reference sequence). CDR3 protein: CASSLRGLSGRRTGELFF. The CDR3 DNA reads as TGTGCCAGCAGCCTGCGGGGCCTAAGCGGGAGACGCACCGGGGAGCTGTTTTTT.